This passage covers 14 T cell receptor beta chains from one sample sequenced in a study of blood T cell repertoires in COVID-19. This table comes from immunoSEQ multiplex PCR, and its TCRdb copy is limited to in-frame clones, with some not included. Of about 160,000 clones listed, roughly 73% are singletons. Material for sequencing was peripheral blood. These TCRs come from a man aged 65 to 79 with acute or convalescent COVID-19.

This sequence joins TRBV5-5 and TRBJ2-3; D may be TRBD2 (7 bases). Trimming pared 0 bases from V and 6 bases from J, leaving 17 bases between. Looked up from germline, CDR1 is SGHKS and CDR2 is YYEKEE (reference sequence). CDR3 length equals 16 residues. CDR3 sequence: CASSLAVAGARDTQYF. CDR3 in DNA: TGTGCCAGCAGCTTGGCGGTTGCGGGGGCTAGGGATACGCAGTATTTT.

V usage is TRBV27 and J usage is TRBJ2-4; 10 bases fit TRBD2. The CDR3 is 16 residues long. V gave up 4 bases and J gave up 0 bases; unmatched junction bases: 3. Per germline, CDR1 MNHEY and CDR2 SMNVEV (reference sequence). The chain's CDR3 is CASSSPSGRAKNIQYF. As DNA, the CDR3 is TGTGCCAGCAGTTCCCCTAGCGGGAGAGCCAAAAACATTCAGTACTTC.

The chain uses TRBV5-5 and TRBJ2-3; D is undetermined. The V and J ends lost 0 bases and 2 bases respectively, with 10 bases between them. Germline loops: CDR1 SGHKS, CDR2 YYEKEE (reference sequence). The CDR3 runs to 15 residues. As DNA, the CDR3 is TGTGCCAGCAGCTTGGCGTCGAGCGCCACAGATACGCAGTATTTT. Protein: CASSLASSATDTQYF.

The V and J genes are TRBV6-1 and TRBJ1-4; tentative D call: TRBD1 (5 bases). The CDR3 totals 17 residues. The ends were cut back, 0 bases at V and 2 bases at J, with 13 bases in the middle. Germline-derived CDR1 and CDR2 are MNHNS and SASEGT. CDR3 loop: CASSEARQGLTNEKLFF. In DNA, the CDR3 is TGTGCCAGCAGTGAAGCGCGGCAGGGACTGACTAATGAAAAACTGTTTTTT.

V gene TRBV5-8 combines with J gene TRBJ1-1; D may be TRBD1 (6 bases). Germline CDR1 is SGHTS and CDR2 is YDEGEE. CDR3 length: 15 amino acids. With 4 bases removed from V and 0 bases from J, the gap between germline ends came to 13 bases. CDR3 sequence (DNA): TGTGCCAGCAGCGTCGGACAGCCTATGAACACTGAAGCTTTCTTT. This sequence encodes CASSVGQPMNTEAFF.

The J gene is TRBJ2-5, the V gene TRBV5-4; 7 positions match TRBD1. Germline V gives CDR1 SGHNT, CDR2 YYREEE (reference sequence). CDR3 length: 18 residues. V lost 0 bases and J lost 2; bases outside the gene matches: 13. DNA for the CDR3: TGTGCCAGCAGCTTGGGACAGGGCCCTGGGAGTTGGCAAGAGACCCAGTACTTC. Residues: CASSLGQGPGSWQETQYF.

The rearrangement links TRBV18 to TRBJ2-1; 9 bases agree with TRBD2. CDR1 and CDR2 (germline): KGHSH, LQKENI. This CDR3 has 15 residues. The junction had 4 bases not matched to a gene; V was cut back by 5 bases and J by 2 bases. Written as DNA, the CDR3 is TGTGCCAGCTCAGGTGGCGGGGGGGCCTACAATGAGCAGTTCTTC. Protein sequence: CASSGGGGAYNEQFF.

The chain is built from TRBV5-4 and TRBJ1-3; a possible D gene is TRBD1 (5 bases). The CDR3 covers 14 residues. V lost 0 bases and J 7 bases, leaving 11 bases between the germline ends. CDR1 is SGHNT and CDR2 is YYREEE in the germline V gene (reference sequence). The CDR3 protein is CASSLESGSNTIYF. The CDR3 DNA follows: TGTGCCAGCAGCTTGGAGTCAGGGTCTAACACCATATATTTT.

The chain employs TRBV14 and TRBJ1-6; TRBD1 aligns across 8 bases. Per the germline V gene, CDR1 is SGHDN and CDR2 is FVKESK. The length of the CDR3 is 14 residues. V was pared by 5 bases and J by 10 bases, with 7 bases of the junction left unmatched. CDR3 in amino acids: CASSSDRGYSPLHF. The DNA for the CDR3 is TGTGCCAGCAGCTCAGACAGGGGTTACTCACCCCTCCACTTT.

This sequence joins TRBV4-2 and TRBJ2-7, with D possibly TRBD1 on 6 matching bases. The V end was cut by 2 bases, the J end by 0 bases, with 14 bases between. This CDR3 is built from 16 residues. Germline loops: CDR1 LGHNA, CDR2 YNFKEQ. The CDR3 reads CASSQTDRPSSYEQYF. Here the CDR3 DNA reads TGTGCCAGCAGCCAAACGGACAGACCCAGCTCCTACGAGCAGTACTTC.

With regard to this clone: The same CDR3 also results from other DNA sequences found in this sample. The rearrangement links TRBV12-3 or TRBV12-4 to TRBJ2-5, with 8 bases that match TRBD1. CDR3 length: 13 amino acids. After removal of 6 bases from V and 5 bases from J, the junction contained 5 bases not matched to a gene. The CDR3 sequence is CASRRQGWETQYF. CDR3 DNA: TGTGCCAGCAGAAGACAGGGGTGGGAGACCCAGTACTTC.

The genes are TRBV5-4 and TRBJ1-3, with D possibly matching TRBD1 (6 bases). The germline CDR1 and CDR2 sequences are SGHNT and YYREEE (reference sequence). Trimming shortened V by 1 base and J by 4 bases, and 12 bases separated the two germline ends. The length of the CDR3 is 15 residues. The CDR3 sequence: CASSLPTGSGNTIYF. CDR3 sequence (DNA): TGTGCCAGCAGCTTGCCAACAGGGTCAGGAAACACCATATATTTT. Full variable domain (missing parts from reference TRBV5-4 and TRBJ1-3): ETGVTQSPTHLIKTRGQQVTLRCSSQSGHNTVSWYQQALGQGPQFIFQYYREEENGRGNFPPRFSGLQFPNYSSELNVNALELDDSALYLCASSLPTGSGNTIYFGEGSWLTVV.

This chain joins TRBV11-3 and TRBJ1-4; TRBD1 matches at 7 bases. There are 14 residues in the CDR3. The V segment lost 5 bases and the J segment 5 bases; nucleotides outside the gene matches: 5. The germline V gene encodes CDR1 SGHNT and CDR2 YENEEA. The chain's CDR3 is CASSLTGQNEKLFF. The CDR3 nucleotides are TGTGCCAGCAGCCTGACAGGGCAAAATGAAAAACTGTTTTTT.

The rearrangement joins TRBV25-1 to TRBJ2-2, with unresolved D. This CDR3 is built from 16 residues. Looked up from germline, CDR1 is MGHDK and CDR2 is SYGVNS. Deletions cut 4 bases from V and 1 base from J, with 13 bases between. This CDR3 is CASSAVPSLNTGELFF. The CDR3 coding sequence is TGTGCCAGCAGTGCGGTACCGAGCCTGAACACCGGGGAGCTGTTTTTT.